This paragraph reports one T cell receptor beta chain. The data belong to a study of T-cell memory formation after mild COVID-19. TCRdb processed the 5' RACE reads anew with MiXCR; each CDR3 protein has one entry. The sample has approximately 100,000 distinct CDR3 sequences; about 17% are singletons. The ends lost 5 bases at V and 1 base at J; junction bases unmatched: 7. The CDR3 runs to 15 residues. Germline CDR1 SGHVS, CDR2 FNYEAQ. The chain is built from TRBV7-6 and TRBJ1-1, with 7 bases identical to TRBD1. Sequenced material: PBMCs or a T cell subset sorted from them (not recorded which). The receptor was derived from an adult woman who had mild COVID-19 (a few samples of this study predate the infection). Cell type and time point are not known. The CDR3, as DNA: TGTGCCAGCAGCCCCGACAGGGATGGGAACACTGAAGCTTTCTTT. This codes for CASSPDRDGNTEAFF.